The 15 T cell receptor beta chains in this list originate from one sample, sequenced in a study of response to subunit inactivated influenza vaccine. A single record per CDR3 protein comes from TCRdb applying MiXCR to the RT-PCR reads. Here the sample spans about 480,000 distinct CDR3 sequences, 11% being singletons. Here the sequenced sample was PBMCs from blood, taken 35 to 45 days after vaccination. Receptors originate from a man in his fifties who received an inactivated influenza vaccine.

This clonotype was seen repeatedly, ten times or more. V usage is TRBV4-1 and J usage is TRBJ2-3; D is uncertain. V was pared by 2 bases and J by 3 bases, with 6 bases between. Germline lookup yields CDR1 MGHRA and CDR2 YSYEKL. The CDR3 loop spans 13 amino acids. CDR3 in DNA: TGCGCCAGCAGCCAATTCGGGACAGATACGCAGTATTTT. Translation gives CASSQFGTDTQYF.

The J gene is TRBJ2-2, the V gene TRBV9; D remains ambiguous. Germline loops: CDR1 SGDLS, CDR2 YYNGEE. The CDR3 consists of 15 residues. Trimming removed 0 bases from V and 2 bases from J, with 8 bases in between. DNA of the CDR3: TGTGCCAGCAGCGTAGTAGCCGACAACACCGGGGAGCTGTTTTTT. It encodes CASSVVADNTGELFF.

The table lists this clonotype with a few counts. The V and J genes are TRBV10-3 and TRBJ2-2; TRBD2 aligns across 15 bases. With 8 bases clipped from V and 2 bases from J, the junction kept 3 bases outside the gene matches. This CDR3 contains 16 residues. The germline gives CDR1 ENHRY, CDR2 SYGVKD. CDR3 coding DNA: TGTGCCATCCTGGGACTAGCGGGGGGTAACACCGGGGAGCTGTTTTTT. Its protein is CAILGLAGGNTGELFF.

In its sample, this clonotype was seen many times. The chain couples TRBV28 to TRBJ1-2, with TRBD1 as a possible D gene (6 bases). Germline V gene data show CDR1 as MDHEN and CDR2 as SYDVKM. CDR3 length: 16 residues. With 1 base removed from V and 4 bases from J, the gap between germline ends came to 16 bases. For the CDR3, the DNA is TGTGCCAGCAGTTTATCCGAGGGGGGAGGGTCCTATGGCTACACCTTC. It encodes CASSLSEGGGSYGYTF.

This clonotype was seen ten or more times. The chain couples TRBV7-9 to TRBJ1-1; no clear D gene. Germline CDR1 reads SEHNR; CDR2 reads FQNEAQ (reference sequence). V was trimmed by 2 bases and J by 2 bases, leaving 0 bases between them. This CDR3 has 11 residues. The CDR3 DNA is TGTGCCAGCAGCTTAAACACTGAAGCTTTCTTT. Translating gives CASSLNTEAFF.

There are a few counts of this clonotype. The chain combines TRBV6-2 or TRBV6-3 with TRBJ1-2; D is unclear. The germline gives CDR1 MNHEY, CDR2 SVGEGT. V lost 5 bases and J 7 bases, leaving 8 bases between the germline ends. The length of the CDR3 is 11 residues. The CDR3 sequence: CASSHLSGYTF. DNA of the CDR3: TGTGCCAGCAGTCACCTCAGTGGCTACACCTTC.

This clonotype was detected ten times or more. The chain carries TRBV11-2 and TRBJ2-3; 7 positions match TRBD1. Germline assignment: CDR1 SGHAT and CDR2 FQNNGV. V trimming: 5 bases; J trimming: 0 bases; junction bases outside the gene matches: 5. The CDR3 contains 15 residues. CDR3 nucleotide sequence: TGTGCCAGCAGCGCTAGACAGGGTAGCACAGATACGCAGTATTTT. It codes for CASSARQGSTDTQYF. Filled out from reference TRBV11-2 and TRBJ2-3, the complete variable domain reads EAGVAQSPRYKIIEKRQSVAFWCNPISGHATLYWYQQILGQGPKLLIQFQNNGVVDDSQLPKDRFSAERLKGVDSTLKIQPAKLEDSAVYLCASSARQGSTDTQYFGPGTRLTVL.

This rearrangement joins TRBV15 to TRBJ2-3, with TRBD2 matching over 11 bases. V trimming: 4 bases; J trimming: 1 base; junction bases outside the gene matches: 7. In germline, CDR1 is LNHNV, CDR2 YYDKDF (reference sequence). This CDR3 is built from 17 residues. CDR3 coding DNA: TGTGCCACCAGCAAGTGGGGACTAGCGGACGGCACAGATACGCAGTATTTT. Residues: CATSKWGLADGTDTQYF. Filled out from reference TRBV15 and TRBJ2-3, the complete variable domain reads DAMVIQNPRYQVTQFGKPVTLSCSQTLNHNVMYWYQQKSSQAPKLLFHYYDKDFNNEADTPDNFQSRRPNTSFCFLDIRSPGLGDTAMYLCATSKWGLADGTDTQYFGPGTRLTVL.

The chain uses TRBV28 and TRBJ2-4; D call uncertain. This CDR3 has 15 residues. Trimming cost V 9 bases and J 3 bases, with 18 bases left between them. Looked up from germline, CDR1 is MDHEN and CDR2 is SYDVKM. CDR3 sequence reads: CASGQQFLGKNIQYF. For the CDR3, the DNA is TGTGCCAGTGGTCAACAGTTCCTTGGCAAAAACATTCAGTACTTC.

This clonotype was seen a handful of times. The chain uses TRBV11-1 and TRBJ2-1, with 7 positions matching TRBD1. This CDR3 has 18 residues. Unmatched junction bases numbered 15, after V lost 7 bases and J lost 0 bases. Germline CDR1 is SGHAT and CDR2 is FQDESV (reference sequence). In DNA, the CDR3 is TGTGCCAGCACACTGACCCTGGGGGACAGTATCTCCTACAATGAGCAGTTCTTC. It codes for CASTLTLGDSISYNEQFF.

This clonotype was observed a handful of times. The chain uses TRBV5-1 and TRBJ2-7; 9 bases are shared with TRBD1. J gave up 0 bases and V 3 bases, and 4 bases lay outside the gene matches. CDR1 SGHRS and CDR2 YFSETQ come from the germline V gene. The CDR3 is made up of 15 amino acids. In nucleotides, the CDR3 is TGCGCCAGCAGCTCCGGACAGGGGCTCTCCTACGAGCAGTACTTC. Protein product: CASSSGQGLSYEQYF. The variable domain in full, with the rest retrieved from reference TRBV5-1 and TRBJ2-7, is KAGVTQTPRYLIKTRGQQVTLSCSPISGHRSVSWYQQTPGQGLQFLFEYFSETQRNKGNFPGRFSGRQFSNSRSEMNVSTLELGDSALYLCASSSGQGLSYEQYFGPGTRLTVT.

This clonotype was picked up many times. The chain employs TRBV27 and TRBJ1-4; TRBD1 might be the D (6 bases). Trimming shortened V by 3 bases and J by 8 bases, and 10 bases separated the two germline ends. Looked up from germline, CDR1 is MNHEY and CDR2 is SMNVEV (reference sequence). This CDR3 has 13 residues. The CDR3: CASSFGGREKLFF. In DNA, the CDR3 is TGTGCCAGCAGTTTCGGGGGGCGGGAAAAACTGTTTTTT.

This clonotype came up many times. This chain connects TRBV5-1 to TRBJ2-7; 12 bases line up with TRBD1. CDR3 length: 14 amino acids. With V trimmed by 2 bases and J by 5 bases, 2 bases remained unmatched. From germline, CDR1 is SGHRS and CDR2 YFSETQ. CDR3 bases: TGCGCCAGCAGCTTCGGGACAGGGGGCCACGAGCAGTACTTC. It encodes CASSFGTGGHEQYF.

This clonotype was picked up a small number of times. The V and J genes are TRBV6-1 and TRBJ1-2, with D possibly TRBD1 on 6 matching bases. In germline, CDR1 is MNHNS, CDR2 SASEGT. The CDR3 totals 15 residues. V gave up 1 base and J gave up 3 bases, with 12 bases separating them. Here the CDR3 reads CASSEGGGTYYGYTF. CDR3 DNA sequence: TGTGCCAGCAGTGAAGGGGGGGGGACATACTATGGCTACACCTTC.

The V and J genes are TRBV12-3 or TRBV12-4 and TRBJ2-3; 12 bases are a match to TRBD2. The CDR3 is 14 amino acids. V dropped 5 bases and J dropped 6; count of bases not matched to a gene: 3. The CDR3 here is CASSRTSGVDTQYF. As DNA, the CDR3 is TGTGCCAGCAGTCGGACTAGCGGGGTTGATACGCAGTATTTT.